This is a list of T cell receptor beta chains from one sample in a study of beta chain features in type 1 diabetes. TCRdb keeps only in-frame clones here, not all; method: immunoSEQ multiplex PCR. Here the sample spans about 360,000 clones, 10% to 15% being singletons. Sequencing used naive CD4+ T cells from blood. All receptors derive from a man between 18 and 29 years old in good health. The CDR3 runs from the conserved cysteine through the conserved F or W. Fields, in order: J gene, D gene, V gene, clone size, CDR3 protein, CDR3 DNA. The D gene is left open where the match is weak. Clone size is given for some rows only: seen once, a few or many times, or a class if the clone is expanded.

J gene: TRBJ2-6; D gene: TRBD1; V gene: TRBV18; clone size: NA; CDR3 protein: CASSPGTGGVGANVLTF; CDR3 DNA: TGTGCCAGCTCCCCCGGGACAGGGGGCGTTGGGGCCAACGTCCTGACTTTC
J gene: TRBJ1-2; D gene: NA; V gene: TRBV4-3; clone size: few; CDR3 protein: CASSQDDSQPYEDTF; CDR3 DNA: TGCGCCAGCAGCCAAGATGACTCCCAGCCTTATGAGGACACCTTC
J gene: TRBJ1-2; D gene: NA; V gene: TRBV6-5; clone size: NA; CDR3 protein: CASSYGPGKDGYGYTF; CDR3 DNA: TGTGCCAGCAGTTATGGCCCGGGGAAGGACGGCTATGGCTACACCTTC
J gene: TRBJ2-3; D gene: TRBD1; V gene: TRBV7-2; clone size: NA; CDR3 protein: CASSRRQGKSDTQYF; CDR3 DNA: TGTGCCAGCAGCCGTCGACAGGGAAAGTCAGATACGCAGTATTTT
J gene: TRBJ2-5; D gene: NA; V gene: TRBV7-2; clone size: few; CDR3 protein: CASSLAPEETQYF; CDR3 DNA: TGTGCCAGCAGCTTAGCCCCCGAAGAGACCCAGTACTTC
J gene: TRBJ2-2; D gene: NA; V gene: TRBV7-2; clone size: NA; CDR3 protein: CASSRSGTGELFF; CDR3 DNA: TGTGCCAGCAGCCGCAGTGGCACCGGGGAGCTGTTTTTT
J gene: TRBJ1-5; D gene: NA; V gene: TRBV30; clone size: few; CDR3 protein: CAWRKAQGGGQPQHF; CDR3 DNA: TGTGCCTGGAGAAAGGCCCAGGGAGGGGGTCAGCCCCAGCATTTT
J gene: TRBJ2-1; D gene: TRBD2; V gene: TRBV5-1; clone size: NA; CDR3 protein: CASRPTVLAGDNEQFF; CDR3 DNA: TGCGCCAGCAGGCCCACGGTCCTAGCGGGGGACAATGAGCAGTTCTTC
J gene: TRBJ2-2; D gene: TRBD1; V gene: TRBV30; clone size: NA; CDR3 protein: CAWSRDRVPTGELFF; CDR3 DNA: TGTGCCTGGAGTCGGGACAGGGTCCCCACCGGGGAGCTGTTTTTT
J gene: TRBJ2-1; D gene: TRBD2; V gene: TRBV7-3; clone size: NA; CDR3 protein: CASSPGLAGEVFF; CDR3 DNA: TGTGCCAGCAGCCCGGGACTAGCGGGAGAGGTGTTCTTC
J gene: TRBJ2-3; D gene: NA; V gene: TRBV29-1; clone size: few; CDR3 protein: CSVDLAADTQYF; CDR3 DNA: TGCAGCGTTGACCTAGCAGCAGATACGCAGTATTTT
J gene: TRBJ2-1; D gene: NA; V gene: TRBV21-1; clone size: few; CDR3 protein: CASSKRTSGRGGHEQFF; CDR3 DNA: TGTGCCAGCAGCAAAAGGACTAGCGGGAGAGGTGGGCATGAGCAGTTCTTC
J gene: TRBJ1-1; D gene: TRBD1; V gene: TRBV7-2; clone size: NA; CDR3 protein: CASSFWTGEAFF; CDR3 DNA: TGTGCCAGCAGCTTCTGGACAGGGGAGGCTTTCTTT
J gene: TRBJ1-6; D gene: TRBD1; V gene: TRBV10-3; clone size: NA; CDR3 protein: CAIRTGSDSPLHF; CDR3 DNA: TGTGCCATCAGGACAGGGTCTGATTCACCCCTCCACTTT
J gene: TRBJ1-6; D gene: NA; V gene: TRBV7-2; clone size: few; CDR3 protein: CASSLFLTGDNSPLHF; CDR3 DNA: TGTGCCAGCAGCTTATTCCTCACAGGAGATAATTCACCCCTCCACTTT
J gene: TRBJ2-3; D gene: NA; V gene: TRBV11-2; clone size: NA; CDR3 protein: CASSLVPGSTDTQYF; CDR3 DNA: TGTGCCAGCAGCTTAGTCCCGGGGAGCACAGATACGCAGTATTTT
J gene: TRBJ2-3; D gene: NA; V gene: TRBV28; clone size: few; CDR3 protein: CASSFSRLFTDTQYF; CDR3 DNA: TGTGCCAGCAGTTTCTCGCGGCTATTCACAGATACGCAGTATTTT
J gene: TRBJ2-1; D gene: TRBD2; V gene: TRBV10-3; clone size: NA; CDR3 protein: CAISESSGNNEQFF; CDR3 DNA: TGTGCCATCAGTGAGTCTAGCGGGAACAATGAGCAGTTCTTC
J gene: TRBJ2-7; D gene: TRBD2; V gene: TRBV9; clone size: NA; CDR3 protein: CASSVGAGGLNEQYF; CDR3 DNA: TGTGCCAGCAGCGTAGGTGCGGGAGGGTTGAACGAGCAGTACTTC
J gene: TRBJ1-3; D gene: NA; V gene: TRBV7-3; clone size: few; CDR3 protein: CASSLDHGGGNTIYF; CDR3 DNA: TGTGCCAGCAGCTTAGACCATGGAGGAGGAAACACCATATATTTT
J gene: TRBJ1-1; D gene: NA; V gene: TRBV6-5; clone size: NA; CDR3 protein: CASTRDGSTEAFF; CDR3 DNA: TGTGCCAGCACCCGTGATGGGAGTACTGAAGCTTTCTTT
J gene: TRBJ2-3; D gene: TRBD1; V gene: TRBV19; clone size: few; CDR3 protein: CASSIGQGDTQYF; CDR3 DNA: TGTGCCAGTAGTATCGGACAGGGGGATACGCAGTATTTT
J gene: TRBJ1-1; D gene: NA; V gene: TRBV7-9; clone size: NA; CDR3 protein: CAIPGRGENTEAFF; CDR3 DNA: TGTGCCATCCCGGGGAGGGGCGAGAACACTGAAGCTTTCTTT
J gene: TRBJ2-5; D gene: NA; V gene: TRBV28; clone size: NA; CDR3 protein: CASRQGIGETQYF; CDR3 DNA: TGTGCCAGCAGGCAGGGGATCGGTGAGACCCAGTACTTC
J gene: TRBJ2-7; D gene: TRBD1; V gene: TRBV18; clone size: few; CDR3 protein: CASSPYRDRVSYEQYF; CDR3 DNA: TGTGCCAGCTCACCATACCGGGACAGGGTCTCCTACGAGCAGTACTTC
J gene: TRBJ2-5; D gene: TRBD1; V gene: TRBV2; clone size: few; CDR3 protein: CASRSGTGVYQETQYF; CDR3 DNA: TGTGCCAGCAGGTCTGGGACAGGGGTCTACCAAGAGACCCAGTACTTC
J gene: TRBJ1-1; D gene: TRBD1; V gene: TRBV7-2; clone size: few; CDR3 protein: CASSFGRGLTEAFF; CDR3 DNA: TGTGCCAGCAGCTTTGGCAGGGGGCTTACTGAAGCTTTCTTT
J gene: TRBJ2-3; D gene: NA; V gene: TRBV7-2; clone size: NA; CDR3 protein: CASSLDLNGDTQYF; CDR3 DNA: TGTGCCAGCAGCTTAGACCTTAACGGAGATACGCAGTATTTT
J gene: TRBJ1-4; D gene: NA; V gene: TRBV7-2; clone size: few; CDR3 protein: CASSPGLINEKLFF; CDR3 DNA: TGTGCCAGCAGCCCTGGACTGATTAATGAAAAACTGTTTTTT
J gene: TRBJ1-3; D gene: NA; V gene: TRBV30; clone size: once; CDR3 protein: CAWRADRFSGNTIYF; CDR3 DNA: TGTGCCTGGAGGGCAGACAGGTTCTCTGGAAACACCATATATTTT
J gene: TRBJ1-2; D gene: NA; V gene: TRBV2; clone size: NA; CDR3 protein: CASSDRVYGYTF; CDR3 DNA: TGTGCCAGCAGTGACAGGGTCTATGGCTACACCTTC
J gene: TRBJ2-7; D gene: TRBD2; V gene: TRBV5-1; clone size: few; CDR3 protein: CASGPSGRGDEQYF; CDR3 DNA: TGCGCCAGCGGTCCTAGCGGGAGAGGAGACGAGCAGTACTTC
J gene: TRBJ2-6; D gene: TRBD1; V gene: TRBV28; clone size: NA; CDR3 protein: CASSSTGVSSGANVLTF; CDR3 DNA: TGTGCCAGCAGTTCGACAGGGGTGAGCTCTGGGGCCAACGTCCTGACTTTC
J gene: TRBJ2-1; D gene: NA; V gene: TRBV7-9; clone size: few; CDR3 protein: CASSFPSAYNEQFF; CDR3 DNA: TGTGCCAGCAGCTTTCCTAGCGCTTACAATGAGCAGTTCTTC
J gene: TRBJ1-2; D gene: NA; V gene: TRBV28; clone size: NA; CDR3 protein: CASSLSGVYGYTF; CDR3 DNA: TGTGCCAGCAGTTTATCCGGGGTTTATGGCTACACCTTC
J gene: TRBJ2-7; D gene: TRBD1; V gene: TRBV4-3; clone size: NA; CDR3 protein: CASSRDRGRDEQYF; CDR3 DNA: TGCGCCAGCAGCCGAGACAGGGGACGGGACGAGCAGTACTTC
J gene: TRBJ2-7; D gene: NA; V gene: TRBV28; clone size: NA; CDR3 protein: CASSRTPSYEQYF; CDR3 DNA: TGTGCCAGCAGTAGGACACCCTCCTACGAGCAGTACTTC
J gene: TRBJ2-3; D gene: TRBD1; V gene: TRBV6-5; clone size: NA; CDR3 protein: CASSWTGSTDTQYF; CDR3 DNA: TGTGCCAGCAGCTGGACAGGTAGCACAGATACGCAGTATTTT
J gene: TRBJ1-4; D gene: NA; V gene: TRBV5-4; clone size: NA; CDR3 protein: CASSSRPGANEKLFF; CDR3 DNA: TGTGCCAGCAGTAGCCGCCCAGGGGCTAATGAAAAACTGTTTTTT
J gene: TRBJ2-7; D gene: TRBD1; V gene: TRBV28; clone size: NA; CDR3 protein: CASSSPGQVSYEQYF; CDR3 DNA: TGTGCCAGCAGTTCTCCGGGACAGGTGTCCTACGAGCAGTACTTC
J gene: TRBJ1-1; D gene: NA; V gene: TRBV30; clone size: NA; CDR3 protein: CACGLSGAFF; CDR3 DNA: TGTGCCTGCGGACTCTCCGGCGCTTTCTTT
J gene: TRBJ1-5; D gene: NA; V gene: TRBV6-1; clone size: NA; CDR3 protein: CASSGQPQHF; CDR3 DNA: TGTGCCAGTTCGGGTCAGCCCCAGCATTTT
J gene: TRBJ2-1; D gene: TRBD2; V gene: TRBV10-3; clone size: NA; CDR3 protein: CAISEELAGVGEQFF; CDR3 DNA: TGTGCCATCAGTGAGGAACTAGCGGGAGTAGGAGAGCAGTTCTTC
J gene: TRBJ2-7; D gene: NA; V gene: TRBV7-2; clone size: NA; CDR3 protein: CASSPAGTAAYEQYF; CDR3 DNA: TGTGCCAGCAGCCCCGCCGGGACTGCGGCCTACGAGCAGTACTTC
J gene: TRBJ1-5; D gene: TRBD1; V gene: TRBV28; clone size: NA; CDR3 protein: CASSPRTGGQPQHF; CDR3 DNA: TGTGCCAGCAGTCCCCGGACAGGGGGTCAGCCCCAGCATTTT
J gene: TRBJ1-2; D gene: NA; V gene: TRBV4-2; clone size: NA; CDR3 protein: CASSQERTTNYGYTF; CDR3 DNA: TGTGCCAGCAGCCAAGAAAGGACAACCAACTATGGCTACACCTTC